The rows below give T cell receptor beta chains drawn from one sample of a study of shared clonotypes between healthy human individuals. Profiling relied on immunoSEQ multiplex PCR, and the TCRdb table lists in-frame clones only, not all of them. The sample contains a few million clones, more than 85% of which appear only once. The sample comprised naive CD4+ T cells from PBMCs. The receptors originated from a man aged 18 to 30 in good health. Some clones in this sample may be carry-over from other donors' samples. Each CDR3 is given with its conserved first and last residue. A D gene is named only where the DNA matches it firmly. Only some rows state a clone size, as once, few, many or a class for expanded clones.

size	V	J	D	length	CDR3	DNA
.	TRBV6-1	TRBJ2-1	.	15	CASRPITSSYNEQFF	TGTGCCAGCAGACCCATAACCAGCTCCTACAATGAGCAGTTCTTC
.	TRBV4-2	TRBJ2-1	TRBD2	16	CASSQLGLAGENEQFF	TGTGCCAGCAGCCAATTGGGACTAGCGGGAGAAAATGAGCAGTTCTTC
.	TRBV21-1	TRBJ2-7	.	12	CARGSLSSEQYF	TGTGCCAGGGGGTCGCTGAGCTCCGAGCAGTACTTC
.	TRBV18	TRBJ1-3	.	14	CASSPEGSGNTIYF	TGTGCCAGCTCACCCGAAGGGTCTGGAAACACCATATATTTT
.	TRBV4-1	TRBJ2-5	TRBD2	19	CASSQQLGASGRMEETQYF	TGCGCCAGCAGCCAACAGTTGGGGGCTAGCGGGAGGATGGAGGAGACCCAGTACTTC
.	TRBV14	TRBJ1-4	.	15	CASSQDVSANEKLFF	TGTGCCAGCAGCCAAGATGTGTCAGCAAATGAAAAACTGTTTTTT
.	TRBV18	TRBJ2-5	.	14	CASSPIEGRETQYF	TGTGCCAGCTCACCCATAGAGGGTCGGGAGACCCAGTACTTC
.	TRBV7-3	TRBJ1-2	TRBD1	16	CASSPQPTGDPYGYTF	TGTGCCAGCAGCCCTCAACCTACAGGGGACCCCTATGGCTACACCTTC
once	TRBV6-1	TRBJ2-3	.	13	CASSETLANTQYF	TGTGCCAGCAGTGAAACCCTGGCAAATACGCAGTATTTT
.	TRBV5-1	TRBJ2-5	TRBD2	15	CASSFSQREEETQYF	TGCGCCAGCAGCTTCAGTCAGCGGGAGGAGGAGACCCAGTACTTC
.	TRBV28	TRBJ1-2	TRBD1	14	CASIEPGGFYGYTF	TGTGCCAGCATCGAACCAGGGGGATTCTATGGCTACACCTTC
once	TRBV5-1	TRBJ2-1	TRBD2	15	CASSSTSGENNEQFF	TGCGCCAGCAGCTCGACTAGCGGGGAAAACAATGAGCAGTTCTTC
.	TRBV28	TRBJ1-2	.	12	CASSQRWDGYTF	TGTGCCAGCAGTCAAAGATGGGATGGCTACACCTTC
.	TRBV9	TRBJ2-3	TRBD2	16	CASSVYGGDSTDTQYF	TGTGCCAGCAGCGTTTACGGGGGGGATAGCACAGATACGCAGTATTTT